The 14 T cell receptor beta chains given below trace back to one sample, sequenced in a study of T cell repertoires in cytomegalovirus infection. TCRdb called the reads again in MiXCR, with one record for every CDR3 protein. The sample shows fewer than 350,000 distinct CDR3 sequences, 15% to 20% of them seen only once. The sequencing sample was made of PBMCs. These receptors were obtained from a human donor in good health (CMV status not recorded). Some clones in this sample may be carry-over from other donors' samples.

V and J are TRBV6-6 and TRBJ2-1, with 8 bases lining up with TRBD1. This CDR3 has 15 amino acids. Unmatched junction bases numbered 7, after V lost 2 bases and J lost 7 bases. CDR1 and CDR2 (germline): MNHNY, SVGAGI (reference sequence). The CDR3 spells CASSYGAGGRNEQFF. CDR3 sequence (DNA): TGTGCCAGCAGTTACGGGGCAGGGGGCCGGAATGAGCAGTTCTTC.

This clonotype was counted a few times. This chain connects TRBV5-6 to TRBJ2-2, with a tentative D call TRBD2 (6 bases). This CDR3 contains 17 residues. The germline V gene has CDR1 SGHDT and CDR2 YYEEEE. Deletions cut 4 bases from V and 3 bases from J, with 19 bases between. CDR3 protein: CASSVLAGTGDTGELFF. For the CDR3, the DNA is TGTGCCAGCAGCGTGCTAGCCGGGACGGGAGACACCGGGGAGCTGTTTTTT.

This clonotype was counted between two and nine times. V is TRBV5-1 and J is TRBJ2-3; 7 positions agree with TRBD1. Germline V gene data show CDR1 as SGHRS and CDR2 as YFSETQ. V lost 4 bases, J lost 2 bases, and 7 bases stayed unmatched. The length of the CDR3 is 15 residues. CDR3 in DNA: TGCGCCAGCAGCGTGGGACAGCTTAACACAGATACGCAGTATTTT. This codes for CASSVGQLNTDTQYF.

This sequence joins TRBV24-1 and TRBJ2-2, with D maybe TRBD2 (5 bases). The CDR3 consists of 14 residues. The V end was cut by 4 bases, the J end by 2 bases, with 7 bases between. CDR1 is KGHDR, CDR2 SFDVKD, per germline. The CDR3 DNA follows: TGTGCCACCAGTGAAGGACTCAACACCGGGGAGCTGTTTTTT. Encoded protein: CATSEGLNTGELFF.

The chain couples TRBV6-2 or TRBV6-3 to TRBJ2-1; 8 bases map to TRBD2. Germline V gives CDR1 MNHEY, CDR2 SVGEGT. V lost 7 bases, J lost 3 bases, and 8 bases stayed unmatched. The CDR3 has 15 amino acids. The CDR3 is CASTRGGGFYNEQFF. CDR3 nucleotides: TGTGCCAGCACACGGGGGGGGGGCTTCTACAATGAGCAGTTCTTC.

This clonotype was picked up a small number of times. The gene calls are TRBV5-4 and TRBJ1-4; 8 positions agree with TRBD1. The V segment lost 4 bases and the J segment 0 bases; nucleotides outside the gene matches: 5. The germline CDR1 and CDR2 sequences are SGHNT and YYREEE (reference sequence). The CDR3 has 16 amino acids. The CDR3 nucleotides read TGTGCCAGCAGCCCAGGACAGGGTACAACTAATGAAAAACTGTTTTTT. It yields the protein CASSPGQGTTNEKLFF.

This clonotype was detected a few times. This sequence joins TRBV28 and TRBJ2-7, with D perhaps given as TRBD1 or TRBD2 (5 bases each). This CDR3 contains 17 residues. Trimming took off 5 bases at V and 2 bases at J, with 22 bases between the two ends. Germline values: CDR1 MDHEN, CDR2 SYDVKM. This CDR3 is CASSQEGRGVWTYEQYF. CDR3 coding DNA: TGTGCCAGCAGTCAAGAGGGGAGAGGGGTTTGGACCTACGAGCAGTACTTC.

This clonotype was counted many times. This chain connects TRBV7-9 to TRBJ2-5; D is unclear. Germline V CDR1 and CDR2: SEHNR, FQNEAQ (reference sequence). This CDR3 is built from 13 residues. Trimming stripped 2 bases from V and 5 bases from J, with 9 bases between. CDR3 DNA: TGTGCCAGCAGCTTATTTGCTTACGAGACCCAGTACTTC. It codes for CASSLFAYETQYF. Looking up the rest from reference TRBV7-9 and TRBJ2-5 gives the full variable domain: DTGVSQNPRHKITKRGQNVTFRCDPISEHNRLYWYRQTLGQGPEFLTYFQNEAQLEKSRLLSDRFSAERPKGSFSTLEIQRTEQGDSAMYLCASSLFAYETQYFGPGTRLLVL.

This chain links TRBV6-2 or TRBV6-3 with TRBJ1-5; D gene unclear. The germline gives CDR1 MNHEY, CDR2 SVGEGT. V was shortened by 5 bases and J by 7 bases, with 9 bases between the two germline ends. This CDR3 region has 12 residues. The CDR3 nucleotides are TGTGCCAGCAGTGAGAAGAGACAGCCCCAGCATTTT. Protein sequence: CASSEKRQPQHF.

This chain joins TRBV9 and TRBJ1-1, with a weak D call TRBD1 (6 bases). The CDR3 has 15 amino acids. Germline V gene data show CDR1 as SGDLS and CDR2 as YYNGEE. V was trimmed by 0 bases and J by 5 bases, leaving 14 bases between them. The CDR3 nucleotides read TGTGCCAGCAGCGTAGAGGTCGGGGGGCGGACTGAAGCTTTCTTT. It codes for CASSVEVGGRTEAFF.

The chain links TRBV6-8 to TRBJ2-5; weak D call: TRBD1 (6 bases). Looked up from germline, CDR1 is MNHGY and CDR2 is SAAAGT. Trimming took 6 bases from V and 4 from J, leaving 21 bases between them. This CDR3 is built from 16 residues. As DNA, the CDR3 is TGTGCCAGCAGCCCCGGCGGCAGGGGCCTCGGAGAGACCCAGTACTTC. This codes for CASSPGGRGLGETQYF.

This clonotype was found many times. CDR3 coding DNA: TGTGCCAGCAGCTTAGGAGGGGGCCGCCTTTCACCCCTCCACTTT. Translation gives CASSLGGGRLSPLHF. The V call is TRBV7-8, the J call TRBJ1-6; 7 positions agree with TRBD1. The CDR3 has 15 residues. CDR1 SGHVS and CDR2 FQNEAQ come from the germline V gene. The J segment lost 9 bases and the V segment lost 1 base, leaving 6 bases of the junction unmatched.

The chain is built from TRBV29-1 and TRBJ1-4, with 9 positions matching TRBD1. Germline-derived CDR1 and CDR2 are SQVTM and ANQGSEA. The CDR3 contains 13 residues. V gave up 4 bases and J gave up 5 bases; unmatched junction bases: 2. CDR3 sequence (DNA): TGCAGCGTTGCCGGGACAGGGAATGAAAAACTGTTTTTT. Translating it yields CSVAGTGNEKLFF.

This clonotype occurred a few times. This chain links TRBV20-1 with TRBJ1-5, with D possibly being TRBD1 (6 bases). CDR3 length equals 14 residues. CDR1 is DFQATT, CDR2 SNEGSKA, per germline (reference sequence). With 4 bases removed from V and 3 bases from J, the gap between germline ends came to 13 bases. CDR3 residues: CSAKTTGTNQPQHF. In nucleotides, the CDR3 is TGCAGTGCTAAAACTACAGGGACCAATCAGCCCCAGCATTTT.